This entry is about one TCR beta chain. Its antigen is not identified. These data come from a study of OX40 agonist ivuxolimab in advanced cancers. About the research overall: Every 2 weeks, ivuxolimab was infused into the patients intravenously at between 0.01 and 10 mg/kg. Partial responses were recorded for three patients, including one with hepatocellular carcinoma and two with cutaneous melanoma.

Patients with autoimmune history or systemic immunosuppression were excluded. Study conclusions and caveats: Nonresponders included some who also had low normalized T-cell clonal expansion.

Sequencing was performed with immunoSEQ multiplex PCR; in TCRdb, only in-frame clones are kept and a portion is missing. The sample yields about 45,000 clones, around 94% seen once. Sequenced here: CD4+ or CD8+ T cells sorted from blood, sampled in a trial of the OX40 agonist ivuxolimab. This TCR was sampled from an adult with an advanced solid tumor such as melanoma, head and neck, liver or kidney cancer.

CDR3 sequence: CASSIILAGTNEQFF. The CDR3 DNA reads as TGTGCCAGTAGTATAATACTAGCGGGAACCAATGAGCAGTTCTTC. This chain connects TRBV19 to TRBJ2-1; 10 bases agree with TRBD2. The CDR3 is made up of 15 amino acids. The germline gives CDR1 LNHDA, CDR2 SQIVND (reference sequence). The V segment lost 2 bases and the J segment 6 bases; nucleotides outside the gene matches: 4.